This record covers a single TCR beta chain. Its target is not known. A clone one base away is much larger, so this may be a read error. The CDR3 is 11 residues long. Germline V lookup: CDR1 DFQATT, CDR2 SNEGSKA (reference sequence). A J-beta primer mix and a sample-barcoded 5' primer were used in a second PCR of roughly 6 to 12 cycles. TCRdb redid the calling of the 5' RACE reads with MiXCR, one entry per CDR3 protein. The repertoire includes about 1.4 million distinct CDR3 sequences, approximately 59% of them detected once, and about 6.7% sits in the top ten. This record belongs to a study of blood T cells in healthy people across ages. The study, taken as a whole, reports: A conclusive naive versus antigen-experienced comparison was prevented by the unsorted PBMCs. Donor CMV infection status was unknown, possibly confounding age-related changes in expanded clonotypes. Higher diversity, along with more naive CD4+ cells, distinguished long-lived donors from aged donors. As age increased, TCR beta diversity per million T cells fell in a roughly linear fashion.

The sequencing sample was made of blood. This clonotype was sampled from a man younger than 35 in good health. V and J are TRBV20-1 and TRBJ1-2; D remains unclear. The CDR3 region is CIARDIPGYTF. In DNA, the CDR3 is TGCATTGCTAGAGATATACCCGGCTACACCTTC.